The 26 T cell receptor beta chains listed next were all sequenced from one sample in a study of blood T cell repertoires in COVID-19. Repertoires were generated with immunoSEQ multiplex PCR, while TCRdb's copy carries only in-frame clones and drops some. The sample gives around 170,000 clones, around nine tenths of which show up once; around 0.53% is in the top ten. The sample was peripheral blood. The receptors were sampled from a man aged 45-65 years with acute or convalescent COVID-19.

The genes are TRBV4-2 and TRBJ2-3; D may be TRBD2 (5 bases). With 0 bases removed from V and 2 bases from J, the gap between germline ends came to 15 bases. This CDR3 region has 17 residues. Germline V gene lookup returns CDR1 LGHNA and CDR2 YNFKEQ. CDR3 in DNA: TGTGCCAGCAGCCAAGAAGGGCCCCAGACTATCACAGATACGCAGTATTTT. As protein: CASSQEGPQTITDTQYF.

V is TRBV28 and J is TRBJ1-4; TRBD1 matches at 9 bases. The CDR3 length is 15 residues. Losses at the gene ends were 2 bases for V and 7 bases for J; bases not matched to a gene: 5. Germline CDR1 MDHEN, CDR2 SYDVKM. CDR3 DNA sequence: TGTGCCAGCAGTTTACCTGGACAGGGGTCTGAAAAACTGTTTTTT. Its protein product is CASSLPGQGSEKLFF.

The CDR3 reads CSVEGGQGGETQYF. CDR3 DNA: TGCAGCGTGGAGGGCGGGCAGGGAGGTGAGACCCAGTACTTC. The chain is built from TRBV29-1 and TRBJ2-5, with a possible D match to TRBD2 (6 bases). This CDR3 is 14 amino acids long. Trimming cost V 6 bases and J 5 bases, with 19 bases left between them. Germline V gene data show CDR1 as SQVTM and CDR2 as ANQGSEA. The whole variable domain, filled in from reference TRBV29-1 and TRBJ2-5, reads SAVISQKPSRDICQRGTSLTIQCQVDSQVTMMFWYRQQPGQSLTLIATANQGSEATYESGFVIDKFPISRPNLTFSTLTVSNMSPEDSSIYLCSVEGGQGGETQYFGPGTRLLVL.

Only a few counts were recorded for this clone. The chain links TRBV27 to TRBJ2-3; TRBD2 matches 7 bases. Trimming cost V 4 bases and J 2 bases; bases outside gene matches: 12. The CDR3 is made up of 17 amino acids. CDR1 is MNHEY, CDR2 SMNVEV, per germline (reference sequence). The CDR3 sequence: CASSSGFGRGYTDTQYF. For the CDR3, the DNA is TGTGCCAGCAGTTCAGGGTTCGGGCGGGGGTACACAGATACGCAGTATTTT.

The chain employs TRBV4-3 and TRBJ1-1; 7 positions match TRBD1. J lost 3 bases, V lost 0 bases, and 4 bases had no gene match. The CDR3 has 15 residues. The germline gives CDR1 LGHNA, CDR2 YSLEER. For the CDR3, the DNA is TGCGCCAGCAGCCAAGATGAGGGGGCCGACACTGAAGCTTTCTTT. Amino acid sequence: CASSQDEGADTEAFF.

This clone was detected only once. The chain carries TRBV30 and TRBJ2-5, with D perhaps TRBD2 (7 bases). Germline assignment: CDR1 GTSNPN and CDR2 SVGIG (reference sequence). The germline V and J ends were trimmed by 0 bases and 0 bases, with 11 bases remaining between them. CDR3 length: 15 amino acids. CDR3 protein: CAWSVGGGYQETQYF. The CDR3 region has the DNA TGTGCCTGGAGTGTAGGGGGGGGTTACCAAGAGACCCAGTACTTC.

This chain uses TRBV15 with TRBJ1-5; D is perhaps TRBD1 (6 bases). CDR3 length: 16 residues. Germline values: CDR1 LNHNV, CDR2 YYDKDF (reference sequence). Trimming removed 0 bases at V and 4 bases at J, with 13 bases between. The CDR3 sequence: CATSRDWTDLNQPQHF. The CDR3 coding sequence is TGTGCCACCAGCAGAGATTGGACAGACCTTAATCAGCCCCAGCATTTT.

The chain has TRBV28 and TRBJ1-1; TRBD1 aligns across 7 bases. J lost 3 bases, V lost 3 bases, and 7 bases had no gene match. The CDR3 is 15 amino acids. CDR1 MDHEN and CDR2 SYDVKM come from the germline V gene. CDR3 in amino acids: CASSFWQGEDTEAFF. The CDR3 DNA sequence: TGTGCCAGCAGTTTTTGGCAGGGGGAAGACACTGAAGCTTTCTTT.

V is TRBV7-9 and J is TRBJ2-6; D gene unclear. Germline V CDR1 and CDR2: SEHNR, FQNEAQ (reference sequence). There are 15 residues in the CDR3. Between the trimmed V and J ends, which lost 5 bases and 0 bases, there was a span of 8 bases. CDR3 sequence reads: CASSPEFSGANVLTF. CDR3 nucleotide sequence: TGTGCCAGCAGCCCCGAGTTCTCTGGGGCCAACGTCCTGACTTTC.

V is TRBV4-2 and J is TRBJ2-2; a weak D match, TRBD1 (5 bases). The ends were cut back, 0 bases at V and 2 bases at J, with 13 bases in the middle. The CDR3 has 17 residues. Germline CDR1 is LGHNA and CDR2 is YNFKEQ. The CDR3 reads CASSQDFQGLNTGELFF. The CDR3 DNA follows: TGTGCCAGCAGCCAAGATTTCCAGGGCCTTAACACCGGGGAGCTGTTTTTT.

The sample holds one count of this clone. The V and J genes are TRBV4-1 and TRBJ2-1; perhaps TRBD2 as D (6 bases). V lost 5 bases and J 5 bases, leaving 16 bases between the germline ends. The CDR3 totals 15 residues. Germline values: CDR1 MGHRA, CDR2 YSYEKL. The CDR3 loop is CASSYRLVLDNEQFF. The CDR3 DNA is TGCGCCAGCAGCTACCGACTAGTACTGGACAATGAGCAGTTCTTC.

The chain couples TRBV3-1 (or the pseudogene TRBV3-2) to TRBJ2-2, with 16 bases aligning to TRBD2. The CDR3 is 19 amino acids. Germline V gene sequence: CDR1 LGHDT, CDR2 YNNKEL (reference sequence). The trim removed 5 bases at V and 3 bases at J, leaving 9 bases unmatched. CDR3 sequence (DNA): TGTGCCAGCAGCAAATCCCCGGGACTAGCGGGAGGGGACACCGGGGAGCTGTTTTTT. It codes for CASSKSPGLAGGDTGELFF.

V and J are TRBV19 and TRBJ2-7, with 10 bases identical to TRBD2. The CDR3 is 17 amino acids. The V segment lost 1 base and the J segment 3 bases; nucleotides outside the gene matches: 9. Germline V gene sequence: CDR1 LNHDA, CDR2 SQIVND (reference sequence). CDR3 sequence: CASSIGAGTSAIYEQYF. The CDR3 DNA sequence: TGTGCCAGTAGTATAGGGGCCGGGACTAGCGCGATCTACGAGCAGTACTTC.

The chain links TRBV7-9 to TRBJ2-4; D unclear. CDR1 and CDR2 (germline): SEHNR, FQNEAQ (reference sequence). This CDR3 contains 14 residues. With 3 bases removed from V and 1 base from J, the gap between germline ends came to 7 bases. Here the CDR3 DNA reads TGTGCCAGCAGCTTGACCGGGGCCAAAAACATTCAGTACTTC. Amino acids: CASSLTGAKNIQYF. The full variable domain, with the rest looked up from reference TRBV7-9 and TRBJ2-4, is DTGVSQNPRHKITKRGQNVTFRCDPISEHNRLYWYRQTLGQGPEFLTYFQNEAQLEKSRLLSDRFSAERPKGSFSTLEIQRTEQGDSAMYLCASSLTGAKNIQYFGAGTRLSVL.

The CDR3 DNA reads TGCGCCAGCAGTGAGAAAAAAAGGACTAGGAGCACCGGGGAGCTGTTTTTT. Translated, it gives CASSEKKRTRSTGELFF. The V gene is TRBV10-2, the J gene TRBJ2-2, with 7 bases that match TRBD2. This CDR3 is built from 17 residues. CDR1 is WSHSY and CDR2 is SAAADI in the germline V gene. Trimming removed 2 bases from V and 4 bases from J; junction bases left unmatched: 10.

The rearrangement uses TRBV11-2 and TRBJ1-4, with 7 nucleotides matching TRBD1. CDR1 is SGHAT and CDR2 is FQNNGV in the germline V gene. The CDR3 is 14 amino acids. V lost 5 bases to trimming and J lost 5 bases; unmatched junction nucleotides: 5. CDR3 DNA: TGTGCCAGCAGCCCAGGGGGAGGAAATGAAAAACTGTTTTTT. Translation: CASSPGGGNEKLFF. Drawing the rest from reference TRBV11-2 and TRBJ1-4, the complete variable domain is EAGVAQSPRYKIIEKRQSVAFWCNPISGHATLYWYQQILGQGPKLLIQFQNNGVVDDSQLPKDRFSAERLKGVDSTLKIQPAKLEDSAVYLCASSPGGGNEKLFFGSGTQLSVL.

This clone has just one count. The J gene is TRBJ2-3, the V gene TRBV3-1 (or the pseudogene TRBV3-2); D call uncertain. V was cut by 1 base and J by 5 bases, with 4 bases left in between. There are 12 residues in the CDR3. CDR1 is LGHDT, CDR2 YNNKEL, per germline (reference sequence). The CDR3 protein is CASSQGRDTQYF. CDR3 in DNA: TGTGCCAGCAGCCAAGGGAGAGATACGCAGTATTTT.

The J gene is TRBJ2-7, the V gene TRBV7-2; TRBD2 agrees at 8 bases. The trim removed 2 bases at V and 7 bases at J, leaving 7 bases unmatched. The CDR3 is 14 residues long. Germline CDR1 and CDR2: SGHTA and FQGNSA. CDR3 loop: CASSLRPREGEQYV. The CDR3 nucleotides are TGTGCCAGCAGCTTAAGGCCACGGGAGGGGGAGCAGTACGTC.

CDR3 sequence reads: CASSLANRGYEQYV. The CDR3 nucleotides read TGTGCCAGCAGCTTGGCCAACAGGGGATACGAGCAGTACGTC. The chain has TRBV5-6 and TRBJ2-7; TRBD1 matches at 7 bases. With 0 bases clipped from V and 4 bases from J, the junction kept 4 bases outside the gene matches. In germline, CDR1 is SGHDT, CDR2 YYEEEE. The CDR3 spans 14 residues.

This clone was observed once. The rearrangement links TRBV3-1 (or the pseudogene TRBV3-2) to TRBJ2-1; 10 bases map to TRBD2. With 4 bases clipped from V and 8 bases from J, the junction kept 8 bases outside the gene matches. The CDR3 is 15 amino acids. Germline CDR1 and CDR2: LGHDT and YNNKEL (reference sequence). CDR3 protein: CASSRQAGGPYEQFF. For the CDR3, the DNA is TGTGCCAGCAGCCGTCAAGCGGGAGGGCCATATGAGCAGTTCTTC.

The chain carries TRBV28 and TRBJ1-2, with D possibly matching TRBD1 (5 bases). The V gene's germline CDR1 is MDHEN and CDR2 SYDVKM. V lost 8 bases and J 7 bases, leaving 14 bases between the germline ends. This CDR3 has 12 amino acids. CDR3 protein: CASRQLGLGYTF. The CDR3 coding sequence is TGTGCCAGCCGACAGTTAGGGCTTGGCTACACCTTC.

This chain uses TRBV5-1 with TRBJ2-7; 10 positions match TRBD2. The ends lost 0 bases at V and 4 bases at J; junction bases unmatched: 4. Germline-derived CDR1 and CDR2 are SGHRS and YFSETQ. The CDR3 consists of 15 residues. CDR3 bases: TGCGCCAGCAGCTTGGTAGCTAGCGGGAGTTACGAGCAGTACTTC. Protein sequence: CASSLVASGSYEQYF.

This clone appeared once. V usage is TRBV7-9 and J usage is TRBJ2-5; 8 bases are a match to TRBD2. CDR3 length equals 14 residues. Germline CDR1 and CDR2: SEHNR and FQNEAQ (reference sequence). V shed 2 bases, J shed 4 bases, and the junction held 3 bases outside the gene matches. CDR3 sequence (DNA): TGTGCCAGCAGCTTAAACGGGGGGGGAGAGACCCAGTACTTC. Amino acids: CASSLNGGGETQYF.

The chain is built from TRBV28 and TRBJ1-5; 9 bases agree with TRBD1. V lost 3 bases, J lost 5 bases, and 2 bases stayed unmatched. The CDR3 spans 14 residues. Germline assignment: CDR1 MDHEN and CDR2 SYDVKM. The DNA for the CDR3 is TGTGCCAGCAGTTTGGGGACAGGGCATCAGCCCCAGCATTTT. It encodes CASSLGTGHQPQHF.

The chain recombines TRBV7-8 with TRBJ2-7; D may be TRBD2 (6 bases). The V and J ends lost 4 bases and 0 bases respectively, with 25 bases between them. CDR1 and CDR2 (germline): SGHVS, FQNEAQ. The CDR3 is 19 residues long. CDR3 loop: CASSSLSAEGPLLSYEQYF. In DNA, the CDR3 is TGTGCCAGCAGCTCCCTAAGTGCGGAGGGCCCCCTACTCTCCTACGAGCAGTACTTC.

This rearrangement joins TRBV2 to TRBJ2-7; the match to TRBD1 covers 7 bases. CDR1 SNHLY and CDR2 FYNNEI come from the germline V gene. The J segment lost 5 bases and the V segment lost 6 bases, leaving 13 bases of the junction unmatched. This CDR3 is built from 15 residues. This chain's CDR3 is CASSAQGLIGNEQYF. CDR3 bases: TGTGCCAGCAGCGCACAGGGGCTTATCGGGAACGAGCAGTACTTC. Looking up the rest from reference TRBV2 and TRBJ2-7 gives the full variable domain: EPEVTQTPSHQVTQMGQEVILRCVPISNHLYFYWYRQILGQKVEFLVSFYNNEISEKSEIFDDQFSVERPDGSNFTLKIRSTKLEDSAMYFCASSAQGLIGNEQYFGPGTRLTVT.